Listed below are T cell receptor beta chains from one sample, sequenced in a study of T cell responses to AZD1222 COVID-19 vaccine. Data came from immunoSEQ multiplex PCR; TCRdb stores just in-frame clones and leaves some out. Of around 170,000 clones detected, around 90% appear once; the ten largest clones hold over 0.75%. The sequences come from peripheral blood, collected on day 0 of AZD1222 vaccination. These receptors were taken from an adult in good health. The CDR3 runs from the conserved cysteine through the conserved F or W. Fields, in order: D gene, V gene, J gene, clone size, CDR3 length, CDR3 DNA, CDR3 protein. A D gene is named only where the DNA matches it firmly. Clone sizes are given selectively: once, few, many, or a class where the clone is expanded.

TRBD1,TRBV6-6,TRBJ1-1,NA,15,TGTGCCAGCAGGAACAGGGGGAAGGGAAACACTGAAGCTTTCTTT,CASRNRGKGNTEAFF
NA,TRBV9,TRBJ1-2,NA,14,TGTGCCAGCAGCGCCGCAGGTTCCAACTATGGCTACACCTTC,CASSAAGSNYGYTF
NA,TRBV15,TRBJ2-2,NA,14,TGTGCCACCAGCCGTGCTGGGTACACCGGGGAGCTGTTTTTT,CATSRAGYTGELFF
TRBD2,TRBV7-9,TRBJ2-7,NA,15,TGTGCCAGCAGCTTAGGACTAGCGGGAGAGCACGAGCAGTACTTC,CASSLGLAGEHEQYF
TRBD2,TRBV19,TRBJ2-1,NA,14,TGTGCCACCGAACCGAGCGGGGGGAGCAATGAGCAGTTCTTC,CATEPSGGSNEQFF
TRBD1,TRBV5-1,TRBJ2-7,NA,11,TGCGCCAGCAGCCAGACCGGGACAGGGTCCTTC,CASSQTGTGSF
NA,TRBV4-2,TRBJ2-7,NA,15,TGTGCCAGCAGCCGGAGACAGGCCGACTCCTACGAGCAGTACTTC,CASSRRQADSYEQYF
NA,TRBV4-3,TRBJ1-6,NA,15,TGCGCCAGCAGCCAAGGGTGGAGGGCTGATTCACCCCTCCACTTT,CASSQGWRADSPLHF
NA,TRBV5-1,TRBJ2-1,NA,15,TGCGCCAGCAGCTTGGATCCGGTCTCCTACAATGAGCAGTTCTTC,CASSLDPVSYNEQFF
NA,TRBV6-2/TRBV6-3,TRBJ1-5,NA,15,TGTGCCAGCAGTTACCCAGCCGAAAGTTTTCAGCCCCAGCATTTT,CASSYPAESFQPQHF
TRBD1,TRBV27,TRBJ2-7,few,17,TGTGCCAGCAGTCCCGGGACAGGGGGCGCCTCGAACTACGAGCAGTACTTC,CASSPGTGGASNYEQYF
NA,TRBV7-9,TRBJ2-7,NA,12,TGTGCCAGCAGCACCCTAGGGGACGAGCAGTACTTC,CASSTLGDEQYF
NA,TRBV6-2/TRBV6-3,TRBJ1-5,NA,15,TGTGCCAGCAGTTATGGGGGGGCTGGGAATCAGCCCCAGCATTTT,CASSYGGAGNQPQHF
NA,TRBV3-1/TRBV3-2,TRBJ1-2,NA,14,TGTGCCAGCAGACGAGACGGGCCGGGAGGAGGCTACACCTTC,CASRRDGPGGGYTF
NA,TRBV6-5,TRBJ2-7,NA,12,TGTGCCAGCAGTTACTCCCGGGGGGAGCAGTACTTC,CASSYSRGEQYF
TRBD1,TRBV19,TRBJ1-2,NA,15,TGTGCCAGTAGTATTCGGGACAGGGGTTCCTATGGCTACACCTTC,CASSIRDRGSYGYTF
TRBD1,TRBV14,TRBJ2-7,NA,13,TGTGCCAGCAGCCAAGATTGGCAGGGGGCTCAGTACTTC,CASSQDWQGAQYF
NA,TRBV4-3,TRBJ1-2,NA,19,TGCGCCAGCAGCCAAGATACAGGGTGGGTGGGTGCGTCTTCCCATGGCTACACCTTC,CASSQDTGWVGASSHGYTF
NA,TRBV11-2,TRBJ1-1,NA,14,TGTGCCAGCAGCTTAGAAGGGGGTATCACTGAAGCTTTCTTT,CASSLEGGITEAFF
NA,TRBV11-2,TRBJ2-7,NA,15,TGTGCCAGCAGCTTAGAACCGGGACTCTCCTACGAGCAGTACTTC,CASSLEPGLSYEQYF
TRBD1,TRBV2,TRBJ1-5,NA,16,TGTGCCAGCAGGAGACCTGGACAGGGAGAGAGTCAGCCCCAGCATTTT,CASRRPGQGESQPQHF
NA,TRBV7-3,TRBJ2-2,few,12,TGTGCCAGCAGCCAAGGATGGGGGGAGCTGTTTTTT,CASSQGWGELFF
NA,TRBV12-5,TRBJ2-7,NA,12,TGTGCTAGTGGTCCCGGGCGGGACGAGCAGTACTTC,CASGPGRDEQYF
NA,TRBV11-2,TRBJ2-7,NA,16,TGTGCCAGCAGCCCTCGAACTGGGGGCTCATCGGGGGAGCAGTACTTC,CASSPRTGGSSGEQYF